This T cell receptor (beta chain) was captured in a study of cytomegalovirus exposure and HLA in healthy donors. Primers included in the PCR were 60 Vbeta and 13 Jbeta primers. Profiled with immunoSEQ multiplex PCR; TCRdb holds only in-frame clones, not every one. The sample lists roughly 200,000 clones; over 65% were seen once. Germline V gene data show CDR1 as SGHDN and CDR2 as FVKESK. The CDR3 is 15 amino acids. V was clipped by 8 bases and J by 7 bases; unmatched bases: 12. The chain employs TRBV14 and TRBJ2-2; 8 bases are a match to TRBD1. This receptor was obtained from a woman aged 25 to 45 in good health and CMV-seronegative. The source material was PBMCs. This CDR3 is CASGKVQGAGGELFF. The CDR3 DNA reads as TGTGCCAGCGGTAAGGTGCAGGGGGCCGGCGGGGAGCTGTTTTTT.